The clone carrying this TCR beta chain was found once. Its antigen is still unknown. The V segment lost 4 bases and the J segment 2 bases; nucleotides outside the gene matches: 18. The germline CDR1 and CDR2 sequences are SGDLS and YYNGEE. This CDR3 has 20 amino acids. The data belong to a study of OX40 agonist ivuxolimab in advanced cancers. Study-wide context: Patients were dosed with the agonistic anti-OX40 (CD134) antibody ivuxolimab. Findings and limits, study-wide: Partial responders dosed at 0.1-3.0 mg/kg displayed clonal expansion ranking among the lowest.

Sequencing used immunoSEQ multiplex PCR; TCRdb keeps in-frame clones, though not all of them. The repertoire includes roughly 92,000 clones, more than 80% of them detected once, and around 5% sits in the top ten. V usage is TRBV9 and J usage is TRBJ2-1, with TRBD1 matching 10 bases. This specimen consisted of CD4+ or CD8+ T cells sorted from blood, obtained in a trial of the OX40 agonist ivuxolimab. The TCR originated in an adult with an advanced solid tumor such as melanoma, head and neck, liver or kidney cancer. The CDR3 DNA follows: TGTGCCAGCAGCCCCGCGAGGAGGGGACAGGGGAGCGGGGCCTACAATGAGCAGTTCTTC. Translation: CASSPARRGQGSGAYNEQFF.